This passage covers 25 T cell receptor beta chains from one sample sequenced in a study of shared clonotypes between healthy human individuals. The repertoire was sequenced with immunoSEQ multiplex PCR; TCRdb's copy has only in-frame clones and lacks some. The sample contains some 2.4 million clones, 93% of which appear only once. The sample was naive CD4+ T cells from PBMCs. Subset specified: CD45RA+ positively selected. These receptors were obtained from a man in his late teens or twenties in good health. Some clones in this sample may be carry-over from other donors' samples.

The chain recombines TRBV18 with TRBJ2-1, with D possibly TRBD1 on 7 matching bases. Per the germline V gene, CDR1 is KGHSH and CDR2 is LQKENI. This CDR3 region has 15 residues. V was cut by 3 bases and J by 7 bases, with 16 bases left in between. For the CDR3, the DNA is TGTGCCAGCTCACCGCAGGGGGGCAGTCTAAATGAGCAGTTCTTC. It translates to CASSPQGGSLNEQFF. Full variable domain (outside the CDR3, taken from reference TRBV18 and TRBJ2-1): NAGVMQNPRHLVRRRGQEARLRCSPMKGHSHVYWYRQLPEEGLKFMVYLQKENIIDESGMPKERFSAEFPKEGPSILRIQQVVRGDSAAYFCASSPQGGSLNEQFFGPGTRLTVL.

This clone came up once. The chain links TRBV14 to TRBJ2-2, with 7 bases matching TRBD1. V dropped 4 bases and J dropped 2; count of bases not matched to a gene: 4. The CDR3 loop spans 15 amino acids. Germline CDR1 and CDR2: SGHDN and FVKESK. CDR3: CASSLGTVNTGELFF. CDR3 DNA sequence: TGTGCCAGCAGCCTCGGGACAGTAAACACCGGGGAGCTGTTTTTT.

The rearrangement links TRBV27 to TRBJ2-7, with D perhaps matching TRBD2 (5 bases). Germline CDR1 reads MNHEY; CDR2 reads SMNVEV (reference sequence). The germline V and J ends were trimmed by 6 bases and 3 bases, with 18 bases remaining between them. The CDR3 has 15 residues. The CDR3 is CASSIINGGYYEQYF. The DNA of the CDR3 is TGTGCCAGCAGCATCATAAACGGCGGGTACTACGAGCAGTACTTC.

This chain links TRBV5-8 with TRBJ2-7; the match to TRBD1 covers 9 bases. V lost 1 base to trimming and J lost 2 bases; unmatched junction nucleotides: 16. This CDR3 region has 19 residues. CDR1 and CDR2 (germline): SGHTS, YDEGEE. The CDR3 region has the DNA TGTGCCAGCAGCTTGAGCCCGGGACAGGGCTACCCTGGCCCCTACGAGCAGTACTTC. As protein: CASSLSPGQGYPGPYEQYF.

This clone was seen only once. Other DNA sequences from this sample encode an identical CDR3 as well. The chain has TRBV30 and TRBJ1-2, with D possibly matching TRBD1 (5 bases). V was clipped by 0 bases and J by 5 bases, with 13 bases between them. Germline CDR1 is GTSNPN and CDR2 is SVGIG (reference sequence). The CDR3 is 14 amino acids. The CDR3 DNA reads as TGTGCCTGGAGTGTATCATTGGGGGTATATGGCTACACCTTC. This codes for CAWSVSLGVYGYTF.

V is TRBV28 and J is TRBJ1-6; unclear D gene. From germline, CDR1 is MDHEN and CDR2 SYDVKM. The CDR3 spans 15 residues. With 2 bases removed from V and 2 bases from J, the gap between germline ends came to 7 bases. CDR3 sequence: CASSLGWAYNSPLHF. DNA of the CDR3: TGTGCCAGCAGTTTAGGGTGGGCCTATAATTCACCCCTCCACTTT.

The chain is built from TRBV11-3 and TRBJ2-1, with 8 bases identical to TRBD2. V dropped 5 bases and J dropped 16; count of bases not matched to a gene: 10. The CDR3 has 12 amino acids. CDR1 is SGHNT and CDR2 is YENEEA in the germline V gene. CDR3 bases: TGTGCCAGCAGCCCCTCGGGCGGGAGGTTATTCTTC. Residues: CASSPSGGRLFF.

J is TRBJ2-7 and V is TRBV6-5; unclear D gene. Trimming removed 7 bases at V and 3 bases at J, with 16 bases between. The CDR3 contains 14 residues. Looked up from germline, CDR1 is MNHEY and CDR2 is SVGAGI. The CDR3 bases are TGTGCCAGCAAAAAGAACACTTACCTCTACGAGCAGTACTTC. This gives the protein CASKKNTYLYEQYF.

The chain carries TRBV7-2 and TRBJ2-5, with D possibly TRBD2 on 7 matching bases. CDR1 is SGHTA and CDR2 is FQGNSA in the germline V gene. Deletions cut 5 bases from V and 5 bases from J, with 15 bases between. The length of the CDR3 is 14 residues. CDR3 coding DNA: TGTGCCAGCAGCCTGTCGGGGGGCGCCGAGACCCAGTACTTC. This translates into CASSLSGGAETQYF.

This clone was seen a few times. The chain links TRBV7-3 to TRBJ1-2; D is unclear. V lost 2 bases and J 2 bases, leaving 15 bases between the germline ends. Germline values: CDR1 SGHTA, CDR2 FQGTGA. This CDR3 is 16 amino acids long. CDR3 sequence reads: CASSLESGRKNYGYTF. CDR3 nucleotides: TGTGCCAGCAGCTTAGAATCGGGAAGGAAGAACTATGGCTACACCTTC.

V gene TRBV30 combines with J gene TRBJ2-3, with TRBD2 matching 10 bases. The CDR3 extends over 17 amino acids. The germline gives CDR1 GTSNPN, CDR2 SVGIG (reference sequence). V lost 0 bases, J lost 2 bases, and 8 bases stayed unmatched. CDR3 sequence reads: CAWSVRTSGALTDTQYF. CDR3 DNA sequence: TGTGCCTGGAGTGTACGAACTAGCGGGGCCCTCACAGATACGCAGTATTTT.

In the case of this clone: A junction boundary mismatches the germline segment, possibly from a read error. Within the sample, other DNA sequences also encode this same CDR3. The rearrangement uses TRBV28 and TRBJ2-7; maybe TRBD2 (7 bases). Germline V CDR1 and CDR2: MDHEN, SYDVKM. The CDR3 totals 17 residues. In DNA form, the CDR3 reads TGCGCCAGCAGTGATAGCCCGGGGGGCGGGAGTCAGTACGAGCAGTACTTC. It is translated as CASSDSPGGGSQYEQYF. The full variable domain, its missing parts supplied by reference TRBV28 and TRBJ2-7, is DVKVTQSSRYLVKRTGEKVFLECVQDMDHENMFWYRQDPGLGLRLIYFSYDVKMKEKGDIPEGYSVSREKKERFSLILESASTNQTSMYLCASSDSPGGGSQYEQYFGPGTRLTVT.

This chain links TRBV2 with TRBJ1-4; D possibly corresponds to TRBD1 (6 bases). CDR3 length: 14 amino acids. From germline, CDR1 is SNHLY and CDR2 FYNNEI. With 9 bases removed from V and 8 bases from J, the gap between germline ends came to 19 bases. CDR3 DNA sequence: TGTGCCAGTCGAGAAGGGGGTCTCCGGGAAAAACTGTTTTTT. It specifies CASREGGLREKLFF.

This sequence joins TRBV29-1 and TRBJ2-3, with a tentative D call TRBD2 (6 bases). Germline V gives CDR1 SQVTM, CDR2 ANQGSEA. V dropped 7 bases and J dropped 3 bases, with 14 bases sitting between them. This CDR3 is 13 amino acids long. This CDR3 is CSGRAGTTDTQYF. CDR3 DNA sequence: TGCAGCGGTCGGGCGGGAACGACAGATACGCAGTATTTT.

The rearrangement joins TRBV6-1 to TRBJ1-1, with no clear D. The CDR3 extends over 12 amino acids. Germline V gene sequence: CDR1 MNHNS, CDR2 SASEGT. Trimming took off 6 bases at V and 8 bases at J, with 13 bases between the two ends. CDR3 loop: CASRRLREEAFF. The CDR3 DNA is TGTGCCAGCAGAAGACTGCGCGAGGAAGCTTTCTTT.

The chain employs TRBV30 and TRBJ2-1; 10 nucleotides line up with TRBD2. This CDR3 has 18 residues. Trimming took 8 bases from V and 3 from J; bases not matched to a gene: 19. Germline V gene sequence: CDR1 GTSNPN, CDR2 SVGIG (reference sequence). CDR3 DNA: TGTGCCCGGAACAGCGGGAGGGCCTTAGGAGTGGGCTACAATGAGCAGTTCTTC. Encoded protein: CARNSGRALGVGYNEQFF.

The chain uses TRBV5-1 and TRBJ2-1; 9 bases map to TRBD2. The CDR3 has 14 amino acids. Losses at the gene ends were 3 bases for V and 5 bases for J; bases not matched to a gene: 3. The germline V gene has CDR1 SGHRS and CDR2 YFSETQ. The CDR3 DNA reads as TGCGCCAGCAGCTGGGCGGGAGGGCACAATGAGCAGTTCTTC. It is translated as CASSWAGGHNEQFF.

The chain joins TRBV5-1 to TRBJ1-2, with D perhaps TRBD1 (6 bases). This CDR3 spans 15 amino acids. The V gene lost 4 bases and the J gene lost 8 bases, with 21 bases spanning the gap. Germline assignment: CDR1 SGHRS and CDR2 YFSETQ. CDR3 sequence reads: CASSPEGEVLLGYTF. The CDR3 DNA sequence: TGCGCCAGCAGCCCGGAGGGGGAGGTCCTGCTCGGCTACACCTTC.

The chain joins TRBV6-6 to TRBJ2-5, with D possibly being TRBD1 (6 bases). This CDR3 spans 14 amino acids. The V and J ends lost 2 bases and 5 bases respectively, with 12 bases between them. Germline assignment: CDR1 MNHNY and CDR2 SVGAGI (reference sequence). CDR3: CASSYAGQFETQYF. For the CDR3, the DNA is TGTGCCAGCAGTTACGCCGGACAGTTCGAGACCCAGTACTTC.

The chain carries TRBV18 and TRBJ1-2, with 7 bases lining up with TRBD1. V gave up 4 bases and J gave up 2 bases; unmatched junction bases: 4. The CDR3 has 14 amino acids. Germline lookup yields CDR1 KGHSH and CDR2 LQKENI. The CDR3 loop reads CASSLQGQNYGYTF. DNA of the CDR3: TGTGCCAGCTCACTCCAGGGACAGAACTATGGCTACACCTTC.

This chain uses TRBV5-1 with TRBJ1-1, with D maybe TRBD1 (6 bases). This CDR3 spans 15 amino acids. Germline V gives CDR1 SGHRS, CDR2 YFSETQ. Trimming pared 5 bases from V and 1 base from J, leaving 15 bases between. The CDR3 loop is CASSPTGPPNTEAFF. CDR3 sequence (DNA): TGCGCCAGCAGTCCCACAGGGCCGCCGAACACTGAAGCTTTCTTT.

This clone was counted a single time. The chain combines TRBV4-3 with TRBJ1-5; D unresolved. Germline V gene lookup returns CDR1 LGHNA and CDR2 YSLEER. Trimming left V 5 bases short and J 2 bases short, with 13 bases between. This CDR3 is built from 15 residues. CDR3 sequence: CASSAGTRGNQPQHF. In nucleotides, the CDR3 is TGCGCCAGCAGCGCGGGCACAAGAGGCAATCAGCCCCAGCATTTT.

This sequence joins TRBV6-5 and TRBJ2-3; no clear D. The CDR3 runs 16 residues. V lost 0 bases and J lost 0, with 10 bases in between. Germline CDR1 is MNHEY and CDR2 is SVGAGI. As DNA, the CDR3 is TGTGCCAGCAGTTACTCAGGCGTTCCTAGCACAGATACGCAGTATTTT. Amino acid sequence: CASSYSGVPSTDTQYF.

CDR3 sequence reads: CASSISGLGGDLGEQYF. CDR3 in DNA: TGTGCCAGTAGTATATCTGGGCTCGGTGGGGATTTGGGGGAGCAGTACTTC. The genes are TRBV19 and TRBJ2-7, with D uncertain. Trimming removed 2 bases at V and 7 bases at J, with 24 bases between. Germline loops: CDR1 LNHDA, CDR2 SQIVND (reference sequence). The CDR3 totals 17 residues. The full variable domain, rest sourced from reference TRBV19 and TRBJ2-7, is DGGITQSPKYLFRKEGQNVTLSCEQNLNHDAMYWYRQDPGQGLRLIYYSQIVNDFQKGDIAEGYSVSREKKESFPLTVTSAQKNPTAFYLCASSISGLGGDLGEQYFGPGTRLTVT.

The V and J genes are TRBV28 and TRBJ1-2, with D unclear. The V and J ends lost 1 base and 4 bases respectively, with 13 bases between them. Germline CDR1 is MDHEN and CDR2 is SYDVKM. CDR3 length: 15 residues. CDR3 coding DNA: TGTGCCAGCAGTTTATATCCCGGGGAGCCCTATGGCTACACCTTC. This encodes CASSLYPGEPYGYTF.